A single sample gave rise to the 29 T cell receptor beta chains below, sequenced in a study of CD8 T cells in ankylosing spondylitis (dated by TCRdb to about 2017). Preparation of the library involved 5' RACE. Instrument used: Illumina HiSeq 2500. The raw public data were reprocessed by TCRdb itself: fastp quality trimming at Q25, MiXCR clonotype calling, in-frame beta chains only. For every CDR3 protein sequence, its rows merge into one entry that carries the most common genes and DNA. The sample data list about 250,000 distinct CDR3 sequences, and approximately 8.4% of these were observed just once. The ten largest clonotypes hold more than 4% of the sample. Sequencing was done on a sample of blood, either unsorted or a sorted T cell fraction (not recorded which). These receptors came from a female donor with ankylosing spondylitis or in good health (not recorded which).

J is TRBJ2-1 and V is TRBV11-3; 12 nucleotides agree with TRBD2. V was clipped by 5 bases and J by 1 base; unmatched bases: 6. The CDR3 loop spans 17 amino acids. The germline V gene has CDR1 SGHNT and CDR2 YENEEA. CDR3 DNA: TGTGCCAGCAGCCCGGGACTAGCGGGTTTGTCCTACAATGAGCAGTTCTTC. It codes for CASSPGLAGLSYNEQFF.

CDR3 bases: TGTGCCAGCAGCTTTTTTAGACAGGGGACCGGGGAGCTGTTTTTT. The encoded protein is CASSFFRQGTGELFF. This rearrangement joins TRBV7-8 to TRBJ2-2, with TRBD1 matching 8 bases. This CDR3 is built from 15 residues. V shed 3 bases and J 5 bases; nucleotides not matched to a gene: 5. Germline CDR1 reads SGHVS; CDR2 reads FQNEAQ.

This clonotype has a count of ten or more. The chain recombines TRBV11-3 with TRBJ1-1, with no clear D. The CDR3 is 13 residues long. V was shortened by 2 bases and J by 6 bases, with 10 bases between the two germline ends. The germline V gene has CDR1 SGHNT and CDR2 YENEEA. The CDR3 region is CASSLLRTSEAFF. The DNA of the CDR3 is TGTGCCAGCAGCTTACTTCGGACGTCTGAAGCTTTCTTT.

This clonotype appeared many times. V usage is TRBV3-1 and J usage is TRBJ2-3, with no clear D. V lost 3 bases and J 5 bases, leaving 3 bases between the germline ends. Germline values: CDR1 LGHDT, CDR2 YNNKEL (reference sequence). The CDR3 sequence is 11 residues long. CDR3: CASSHLDTQYF. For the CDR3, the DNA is TGTGCCAGCAGCCATCTAGATACGCAGTATTTT.

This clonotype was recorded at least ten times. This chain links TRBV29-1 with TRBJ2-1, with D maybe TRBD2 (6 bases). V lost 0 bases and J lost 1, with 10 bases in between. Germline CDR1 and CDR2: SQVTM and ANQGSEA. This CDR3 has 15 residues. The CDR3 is CSVEESGTSYNEQFF. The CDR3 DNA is TGCAGCGTTGAAGAGAGTGGGACTTCCTACAATGAGCAGTTCTTC.

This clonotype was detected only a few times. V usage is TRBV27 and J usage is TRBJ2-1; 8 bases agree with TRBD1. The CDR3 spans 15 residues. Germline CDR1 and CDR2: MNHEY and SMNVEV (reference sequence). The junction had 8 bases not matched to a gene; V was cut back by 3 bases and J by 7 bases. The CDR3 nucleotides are TGTGCCAGCAGTTTTTTGGACAGGGTTAAGAATGAGCAGTTCTTC. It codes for CASSFLDRVKNEQFF.

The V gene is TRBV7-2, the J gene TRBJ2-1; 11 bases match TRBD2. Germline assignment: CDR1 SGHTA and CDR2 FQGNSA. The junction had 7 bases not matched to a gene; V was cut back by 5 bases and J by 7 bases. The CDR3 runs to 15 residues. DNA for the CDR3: TGTGCCAGCAGCCCTAGCGGGAGGCCTGAGAATGAGCAGTTCTTC. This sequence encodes CASSPSGRPENEQFF.

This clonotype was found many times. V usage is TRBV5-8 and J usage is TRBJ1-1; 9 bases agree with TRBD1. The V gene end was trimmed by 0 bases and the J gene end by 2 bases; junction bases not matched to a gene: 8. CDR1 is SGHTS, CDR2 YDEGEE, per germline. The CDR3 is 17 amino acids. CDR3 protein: CASSLDAGDRVNTEAFF. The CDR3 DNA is TGTGCCAGCAGCTTGGATGCGGGGGACAGGGTCAACACTGAAGCTTTCTTT.

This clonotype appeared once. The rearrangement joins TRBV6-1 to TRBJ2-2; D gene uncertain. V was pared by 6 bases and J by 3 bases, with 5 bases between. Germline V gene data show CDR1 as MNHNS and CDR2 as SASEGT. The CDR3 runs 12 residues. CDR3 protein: CASSVHTGELFF. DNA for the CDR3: TGTGCCAGCAGCGTCCACACCGGGGAGCTGTTTTTT.

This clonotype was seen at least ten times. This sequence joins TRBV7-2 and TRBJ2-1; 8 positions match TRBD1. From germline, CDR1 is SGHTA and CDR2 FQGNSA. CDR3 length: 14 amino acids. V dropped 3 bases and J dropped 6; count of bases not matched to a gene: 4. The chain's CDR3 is CASSLPGTGNEQFF. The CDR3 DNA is TGTGCCAGCAGCTTGCCCGGGACAGGCAATGAGCAGTTCTTC.

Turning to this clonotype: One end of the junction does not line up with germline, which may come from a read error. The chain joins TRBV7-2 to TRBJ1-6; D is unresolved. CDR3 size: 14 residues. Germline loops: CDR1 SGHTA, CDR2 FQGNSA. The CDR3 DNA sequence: TGTGCCAGCACCCTAAGGCGGAATAATTCATCCCTCCACTTT. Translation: CASTLRRNNSSLHF.

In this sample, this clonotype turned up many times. The CDR3 nucleotides are TGCAGTGCCCGAGTAGCAGGGGGTAGCAATCAGCCCCAGCATTTT. This encodes CSARVAGGSNQPQHF. This sequence joins TRBV20-1 and TRBJ1-5, with 7 bases aligning to TRBD1. With 6 bases clipped from V and 0 bases from J, the junction kept 8 bases outside the gene matches. CDR3 length equals 15 residues. The germline V gene has CDR1 DFQATT and CDR2 SNEGSKA (reference sequence).

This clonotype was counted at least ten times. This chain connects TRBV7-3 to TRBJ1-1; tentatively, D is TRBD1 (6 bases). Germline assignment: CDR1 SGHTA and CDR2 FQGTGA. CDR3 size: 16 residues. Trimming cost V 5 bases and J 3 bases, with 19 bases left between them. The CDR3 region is CASSKTGGDKDTEAFF. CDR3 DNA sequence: TGTGCCAGCAGCAAAACGGGAGGGGACAAAGACACTGAAGCTTTCTTT.

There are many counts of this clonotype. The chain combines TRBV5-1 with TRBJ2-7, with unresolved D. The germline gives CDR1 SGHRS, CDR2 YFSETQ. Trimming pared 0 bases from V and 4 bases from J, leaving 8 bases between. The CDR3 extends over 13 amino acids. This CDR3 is CASSLETFYEQYF. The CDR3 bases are TGCGCCAGCAGCTTGGAGACTTTTTACGAGCAGTACTTC.

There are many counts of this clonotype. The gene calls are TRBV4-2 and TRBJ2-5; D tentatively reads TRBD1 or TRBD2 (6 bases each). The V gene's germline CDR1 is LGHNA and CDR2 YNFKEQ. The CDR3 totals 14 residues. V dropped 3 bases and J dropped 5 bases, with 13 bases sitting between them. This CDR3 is CASSQSGGLETQYF. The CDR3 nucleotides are TGTGCCAGCAGCCAGTCTGGGGGGCTGGAGACCCAGTACTTC.

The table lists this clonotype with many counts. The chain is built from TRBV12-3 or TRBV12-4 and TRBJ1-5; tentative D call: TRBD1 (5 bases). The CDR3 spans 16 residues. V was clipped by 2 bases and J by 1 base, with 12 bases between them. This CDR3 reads CASSLRRGGSNQPQHF. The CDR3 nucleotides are TGTGCCAGCAGTTTACGTCGCGGGGGGAGCAATCAGCCCCAGCATTTT.

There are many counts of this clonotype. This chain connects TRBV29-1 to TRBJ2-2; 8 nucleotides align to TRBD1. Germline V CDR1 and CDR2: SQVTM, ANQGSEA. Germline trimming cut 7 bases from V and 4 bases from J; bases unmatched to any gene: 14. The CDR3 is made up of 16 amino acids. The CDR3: CSATRQTGVSTGELFF. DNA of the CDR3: TGCAGCGCCACCCGTCAGACAGGGGTCTCCACCGGGGAGCTGTTTTTT.

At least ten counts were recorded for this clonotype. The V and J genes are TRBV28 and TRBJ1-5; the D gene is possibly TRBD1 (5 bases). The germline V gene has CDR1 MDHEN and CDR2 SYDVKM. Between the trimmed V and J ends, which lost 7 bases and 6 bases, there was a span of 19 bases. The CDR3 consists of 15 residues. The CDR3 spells CASTPVGPRFQPQHF. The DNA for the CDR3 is TGTGCCAGCACCCCGGTGGGGCCAAGGTTTCAGCCCCAGCATTTT. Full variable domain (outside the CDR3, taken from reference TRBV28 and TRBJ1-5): DVKVTQSSRYLVKRTGEKVFLECVQDMDHENMFWYRQDPGLGLRLIYFSYDVKMKEKGDIPEGYSVSREKKERFSLILESASTNQTSMYLCASTPVGPRFQPQHFGDGTRLSIL.

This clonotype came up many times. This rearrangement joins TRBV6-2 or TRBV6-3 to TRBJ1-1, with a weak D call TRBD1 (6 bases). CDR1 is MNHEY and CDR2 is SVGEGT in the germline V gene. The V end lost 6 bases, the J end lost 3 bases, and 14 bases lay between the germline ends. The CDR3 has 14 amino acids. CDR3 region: CASRVGASDTEAFF. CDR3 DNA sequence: TGTGCCAGCAGGGTGGGGGCGTCGGACACTGAAGCTTTCTTT.

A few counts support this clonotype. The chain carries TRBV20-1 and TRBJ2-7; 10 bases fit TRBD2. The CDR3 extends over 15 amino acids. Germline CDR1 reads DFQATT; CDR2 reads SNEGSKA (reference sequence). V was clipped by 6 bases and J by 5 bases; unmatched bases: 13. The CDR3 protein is CSAPDGSSGRNEQYF. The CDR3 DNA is TGCAGTGCCCCTGACGGATCTAGCGGGAGAAACGAGCAGTACTTC.

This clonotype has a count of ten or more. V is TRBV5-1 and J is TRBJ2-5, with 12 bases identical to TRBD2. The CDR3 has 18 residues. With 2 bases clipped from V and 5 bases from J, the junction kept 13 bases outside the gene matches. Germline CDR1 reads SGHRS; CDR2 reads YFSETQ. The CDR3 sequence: CASSLSGTSGQTGETQYF. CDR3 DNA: TGCGCCAGCAGCTTATCCGGGACTAGCGGGCAGACGGGGGAGACCCAGTACTTC.

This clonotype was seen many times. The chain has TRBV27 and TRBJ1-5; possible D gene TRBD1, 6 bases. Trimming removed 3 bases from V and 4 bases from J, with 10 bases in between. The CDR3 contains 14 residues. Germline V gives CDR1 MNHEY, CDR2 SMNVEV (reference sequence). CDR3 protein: CASSLQGRNQPQHF. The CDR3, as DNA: TGTGCCAGCAGTTTGCAGGGGAGGAATCAGCCCCAGCATTTT.

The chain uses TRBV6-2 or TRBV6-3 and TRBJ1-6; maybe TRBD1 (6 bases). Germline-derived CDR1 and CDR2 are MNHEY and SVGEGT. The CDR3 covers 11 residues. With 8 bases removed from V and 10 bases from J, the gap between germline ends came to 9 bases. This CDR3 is CASQGSSPLHF. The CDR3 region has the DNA TGTGCCAGCCAGGGGTCATCACCCCTCCACTTT.

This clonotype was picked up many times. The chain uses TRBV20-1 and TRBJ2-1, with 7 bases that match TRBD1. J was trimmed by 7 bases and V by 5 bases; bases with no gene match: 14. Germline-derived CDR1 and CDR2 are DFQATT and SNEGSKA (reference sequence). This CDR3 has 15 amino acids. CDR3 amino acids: CSAGAEQGWLNEQFF. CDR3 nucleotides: TGCAGTGCTGGGGCTGAACAGGGGTGGTTAAATGAGCAGTTCTTC.

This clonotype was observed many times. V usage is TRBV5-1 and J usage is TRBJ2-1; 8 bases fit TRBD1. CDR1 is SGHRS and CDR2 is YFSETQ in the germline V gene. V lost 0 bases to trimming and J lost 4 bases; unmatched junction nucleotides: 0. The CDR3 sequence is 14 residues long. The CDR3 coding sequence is TGCGCCAGCAGCTTGGGACAGGGGTACAATGAGCAGTTCTTC. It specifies CASSLGQGYNEQFF. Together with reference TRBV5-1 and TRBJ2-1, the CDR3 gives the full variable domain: KAGVTQTPRYLIKTRGQQVTLSCSPISGHRSVSWYQQTPGQGLQFLFEYFSETQRNKGNFPGRFSGRQFSNSRSEMNVSTLELGDSALYLCASSLGQGYNEQFFGPGTRLTVL.

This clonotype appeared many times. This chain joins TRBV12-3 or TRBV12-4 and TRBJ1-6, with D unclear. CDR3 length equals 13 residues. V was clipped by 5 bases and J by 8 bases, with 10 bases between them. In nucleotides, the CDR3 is TGTGCCAGCAGTCGGTCAGGTGATTCACCCCTCCACTTT. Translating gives CASSRSGDSPLHF.

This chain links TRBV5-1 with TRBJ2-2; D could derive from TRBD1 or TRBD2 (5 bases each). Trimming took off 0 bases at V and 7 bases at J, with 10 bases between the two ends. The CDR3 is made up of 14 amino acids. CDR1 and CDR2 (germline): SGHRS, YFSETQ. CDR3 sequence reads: CASSLAGTGGELFF. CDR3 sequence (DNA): TGCGCCAGCAGCTTGGCCGGGACGGGCGGGGAGCTGTTTTTT.

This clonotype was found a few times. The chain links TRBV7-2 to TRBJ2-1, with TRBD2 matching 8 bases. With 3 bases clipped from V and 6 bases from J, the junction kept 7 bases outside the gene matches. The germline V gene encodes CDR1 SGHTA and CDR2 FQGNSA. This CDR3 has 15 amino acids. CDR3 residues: CASSLAAGDSNEQFF. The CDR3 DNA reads TGTGCCAGCAGCTTGGCAGCGGGAGACTCCAATGAGCAGTTCTTC. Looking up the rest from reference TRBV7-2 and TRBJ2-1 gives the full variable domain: GAGVSQSPSNKVTEKGKDVELRCDPISGHTALYWYRQSLGQGLEFLIYFQGNSAPDKSGLPSDRFSAERTGGSVSTLTIQRTQQEDSAVYLCASSLAAGDSNEQFFGPGTRLTVL.

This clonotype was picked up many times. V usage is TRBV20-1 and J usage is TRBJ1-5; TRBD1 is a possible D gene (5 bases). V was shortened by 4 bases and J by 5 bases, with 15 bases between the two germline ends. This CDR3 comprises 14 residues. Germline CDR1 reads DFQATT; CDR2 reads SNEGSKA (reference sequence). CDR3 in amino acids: CSATDNGGYQPQHF. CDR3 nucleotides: TGCAGTGCTACCGATAATGGGGGTTATCAGCCCCAGCATTTT.